Described below is a single TCR beta chain sequence and its context. Authors' analysis steps: Estimation of nucleated cell counts was performed using reference gene primer amplification. Assay: immunoSEQ multiplex PCR; the TCRdb copy retains only in-frame clones and omits some. The V and J calls and clone size were taken over from that table, and D and trimming were inferred from the DNA. The sample has roughly 250,000 clones; 82% are singletons. The sample originates from a study of blood T cell repertoires in COVID-19. Study at large: Nucleic acid was either cDNA or gDNA, and it came from T cells, B-cell-depleted T cells, or PBMCs.

Deletions cut 4 bases from V and 1 base from J, with 7 bases between. Germline CDR1 and CDR2: GTSNPN and SVGIG (reference sequence). The CDR3 runs 12 residues. This rearrangement joins TRBV30 to TRBJ1-1; no definite D call. This TCR was sampled from a woman between 55 and 75 years old with active or convalescent COVID-19. The material sequenced was peripheral blood. CDR3 protein: CAWTPGNTEAFF. DNA for the CDR3: TGTGCCTGGACTCCAGGGAACACTGAAGCTTTCTTT.